The next 7 T cell receptor beta chains were all read from a single sample in a study of spatial heterogeneity in lung cancer. The time point was: sample taken at primary tumor resection. TCRdb independently ran MiXCR on the 5' RACE reads; one entry per CDR3 protein. The sample shows some 100,000 distinct CDR3 sequences, roughly 12% of them seen only once. The material was PBMCs, obtained at surgery. Receptor source: a male donor with early-stage non-small cell lung cancer.

V is TRBV15 and J is TRBJ2-6; no definite D call. This CDR3 has 17 residues. Trimming took off 2 bases at V and 0 bases at J, with 11 bases between the two ends. Germline V gene lookup returns CDR1 LNHNV and CDR2 YYDKDF (reference sequence). CDR3 DNA sequence: TGTGCCACCAGCAGACTCCATTTGAGCTCTGGGGCCAACGTCCTGACTTTC. Translated, it gives CATSRLHLSSGANVLTF.

This clonotype occurred a few times. CDR3 in amino acids: CSVEGVLGSYEQYF. The CDR3 DNA is TGCAGCGTTGAAGGGGTGCTAGGCTCCTACGAGCAGTACTTC. The rearrangement links TRBV29-1 to TRBJ2-7, with D uncertain. Germline CDR1 SQVTM, CDR2 ANQGSEA. Trimming removed 1 base at V and 0 bases at J, with 10 bases between. This CDR3 is built from 14 residues.

This chain links TRBV6-1 with TRBJ2-7; D call uncertain. Germline V gene lookup returns CDR1 MNHNS and CDR2 SASEGT. This CDR3 has 14 residues. Between the trimmed V and J ends, which lost 6 bases and 0 bases, there was a span of 12 bases. Here the CDR3 DNA reads TGTGCCAGCAGGGCAGACCCGAGCTCCTACGAGCAGTACTTC. Protein product: CASRADPSSYEQYF.

Ten or more counts support this clonotype. DNA of the CDR3: TGTGCCAGCAGCTTAGTAGTAGATACGCAGTATTTT. Protein sequence: CASSLVVDTQYF. The chain carries TRBV7-8 and TRBJ2-3; no reliable D call. V dropped 1 base and J dropped 5 bases, with 4 bases sitting between them. The CDR3 covers 12 residues. Germline loops: CDR1 SGHVS, CDR2 FQNEAQ.

The chain is built from TRBV7-9 and TRBJ2-5; 14 bases are shared with TRBD2. This CDR3 has 17 amino acids. Trimming removed 4 bases from V and 5 bases from J; junction bases left unmatched: 9. CDR1 is SEHNR and CDR2 is FQNEAQ in the germline V gene (reference sequence). The CDR3 region is CASSWGLAGVKGETQYF. The CDR3 nucleotides read TGTGCCAGCAGCTGGGGACTAGCGGGAGTCAAGGGGGAGACCCAGTACTTC.

The chain has TRBV14 and TRBJ2-1; D ambiguous. Germline V gene data show CDR1 as SGHDN and CDR2 as FVKESK. CDR3 length equals 14 residues. Trimming left V 2 bases short and J 1 base short, with 6 bases between. CDR3: CASSQQLSYNEQFF. The CDR3 DNA is TGTGCCAGCAGCCAACAACTTTCCTACAATGAGCAGTTCTTC. Complete variable domain (other parts from reference TRBV14 and TRBJ2-1): EAGVTQFPSHSVIEKGQTVTLRCDPISGHDNLYWYRRVMGKEIKFLLHFVKESKQDESGMPNNRFLAERTGGTYSTLKVQPAELEDSGVYFCASSQQLSYNEQFFGPGTRLTVL.

In its sample, this clonotype was seen a few times. The chain is built from TRBV7-2 and TRBJ1-4; TRBD1 agrees at 8 bases. Germline assignment: CDR1 SGHTA and CDR2 FQGNSA. V shed 2 bases and J 6 bases; nucleotides not matched to a gene: 5. The CDR3 is 15 residues long. CDR3 sequence: CASSLMPGGDEKLFF. DNA of the CDR3: TGTGCCAGCAGCTTAATGCCAGGGGGCGATGAAAAACTGTTTTTT.